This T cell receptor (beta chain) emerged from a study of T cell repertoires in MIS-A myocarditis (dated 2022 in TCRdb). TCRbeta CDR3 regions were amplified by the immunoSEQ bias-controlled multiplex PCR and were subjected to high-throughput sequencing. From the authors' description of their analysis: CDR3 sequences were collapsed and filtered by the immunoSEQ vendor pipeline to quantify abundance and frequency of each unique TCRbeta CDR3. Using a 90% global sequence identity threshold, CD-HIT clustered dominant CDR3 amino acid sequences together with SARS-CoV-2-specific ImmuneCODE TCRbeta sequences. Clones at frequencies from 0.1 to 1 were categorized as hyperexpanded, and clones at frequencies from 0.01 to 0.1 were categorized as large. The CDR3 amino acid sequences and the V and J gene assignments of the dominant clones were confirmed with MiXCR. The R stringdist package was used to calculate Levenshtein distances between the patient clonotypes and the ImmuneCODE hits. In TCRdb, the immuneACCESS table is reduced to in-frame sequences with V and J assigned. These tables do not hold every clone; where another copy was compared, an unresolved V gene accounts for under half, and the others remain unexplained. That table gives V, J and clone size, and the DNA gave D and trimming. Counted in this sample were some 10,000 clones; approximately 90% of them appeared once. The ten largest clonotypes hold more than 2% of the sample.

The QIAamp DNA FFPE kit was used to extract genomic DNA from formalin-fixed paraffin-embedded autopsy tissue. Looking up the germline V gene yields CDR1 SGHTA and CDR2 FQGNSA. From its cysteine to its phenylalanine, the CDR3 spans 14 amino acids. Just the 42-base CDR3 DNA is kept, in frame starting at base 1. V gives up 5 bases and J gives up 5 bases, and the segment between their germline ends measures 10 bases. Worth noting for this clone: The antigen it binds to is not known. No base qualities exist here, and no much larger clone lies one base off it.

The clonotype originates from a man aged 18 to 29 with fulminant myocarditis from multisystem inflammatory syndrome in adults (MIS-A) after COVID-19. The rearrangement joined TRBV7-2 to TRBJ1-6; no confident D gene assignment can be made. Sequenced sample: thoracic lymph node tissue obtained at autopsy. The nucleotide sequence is TGTGCCAGCAGCAAATCCAGACATAATTCACCCCTCCACTTT. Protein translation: CASSKSRHNSPLHF.